This TCR beta chain was observed in a study of blood T cell repertoires in COVID-19. Study-level information: Acute and convalescent COVID-19 specimens originated in the United States, Italy and Spain. T cells, B-cell-depleted T cells, or PBMCs supplied cDNA or gDNA.

This clone has only one observation. In the source study's methods: Counts of nucleated cells, estimated from reference gene primer amplification, were obtained. Method: immunoSEQ multiplex PCR; TCRdb's copy keeps in-frame clones and lacks some. That table gives V, J and clone size, and the DNA gave D and trimming. The table has 25,000 to 30,000 clones, approximately 88% seen once. The CDR3 runs to 14 residues. Germline CDR1 and CDR2: SGDLS and YYNGEE. The V and J ends lost 0 bases and 7 bases respectively, with 10 bases between them. This chain uses TRBV9 with TRBJ2-2, with D maybe TRBD2 (6 bases). Source material: peripheral blood. The sequence was obtained from a human donor in a cohort sampled during active COVID-19. CDR3 protein: CASSVAGESGELFF. DNA of the CDR3: TGTGCCAGCAGCGTAGCGGGGGAGAGCGGGGAGCTGTTTTTT. Supplemented by reference TRBV9 and TRBJ2-2, the full variable domain reads DSGVTQTPKHLITATGQRVTLRCSPRSGDLSVYWYQQSLDQGLQFLIQYYNGEERAKGNILERFSAQQFPDLHSELNLSSLELGDSALYFCASSVAGESGELFFGEGSRLTVL.